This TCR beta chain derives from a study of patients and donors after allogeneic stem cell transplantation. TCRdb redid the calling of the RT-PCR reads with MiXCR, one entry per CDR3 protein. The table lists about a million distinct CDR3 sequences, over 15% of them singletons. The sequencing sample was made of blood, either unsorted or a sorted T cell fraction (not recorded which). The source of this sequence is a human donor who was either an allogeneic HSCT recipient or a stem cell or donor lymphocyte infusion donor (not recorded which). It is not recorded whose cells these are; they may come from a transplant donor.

CDR3 nucleotides: TGCAGCGTACCGGGACTAGAGCTCCCAGAGACCCAGTACTTC. This sequence encodes CSVPGLELPETQYF. The gene calls are TRBV29-1 and TRBJ2-5; TRBD2 aligns across 8 bases. From germline, CDR1 is SQVTM and CDR2 ANQGSEA. CDR3 size: 14 residues. V shed 6 bases and J 4 bases; nucleotides not matched to a gene: 10.